The 24 T cell receptor beta chains below were found in one sample sequenced in a study of cytomegalovirus exposure and HLA in healthy donors. The data were produced by immunoSEQ multiplex PCR, yet TCRdb's version contains in-frame clones alone and is incomplete. The table has 71,000 or so clones, 94% seen once. Material: PBMCs. These receptors were obtained from a woman aged 18-35 years in good health and CMV-seronegative.

The chain couples TRBV7-9 to TRBJ2-1; D is possibly TRBD1 (6 bases). Trimming took 6 bases from V and 9 from J, leaving 12 bases between them. CDR1 and CDR2 from the germline V gene are SEHNR and FQNEAQ (reference sequence). The length of the CDR3 is 12 residues. For the CDR3, the DNA is TGTGCCAGCAGTTTACAGGGAACTGAGCAGTTCTTC. Its translation is CASSLQGTEQFF.

V usage is TRBV2 and J usage is TRBJ1-4, with 9 bases that match TRBD1. CDR1 is SNHLY and CDR2 is FYNNEI in the germline V gene. This CDR3 comprises 19 residues. Trimming removed 8 bases from V and 8 bases from J; junction bases left unmatched: 24. The DNA of the CDR3 is TGTGCCAGCGGGACCGACAACCGGGACAGGGTAATACTGGAGGAAAAACTGTTTTTT. Amino acids: CASGTDNRDRVILEEKLFF. Looking up the rest from reference TRBV2 and TRBJ1-4 gives the full variable domain: EPEVTQTPSHQVTQMGQEVILRCVPISNHLYFYWYRQILGQKVEFLVSFYNNEISEKSEIFDDQFSVERPDGSNFTLKIRSTKLEDSAMYFCASGTDNRDRVILEEKLFFGSGTQLSVL.

The J gene is TRBJ2-3, the V gene TRBV6-5; D call uncertain. The CDR3 contains 11 residues. Looked up from germline, CDR1 is MNHEY and CDR2 is SVGAGI. V was clipped by 8 bases and J by 9 bases, with 12 bases between them. CDR3 sequence (DNA): TGTGCCAGCCGGTCCCTCGTAACGCAGTATTTT. Protein: CASRSLVTQYF.

The J gene is TRBJ2-5, the V gene TRBV29-1, with 9 bases lining up with TRBD1. This CDR3 comprises 17 residues. With 4 bases clipped from V and 5 bases from J, the junction kept 17 bases outside the gene matches. Germline V gene data show CDR1 as SQVTM and CDR2 as ANQGSEA. CDR3 coding DNA: TGCAGCGTTGCGGGTTTTGTGGGACAGGGTCATAAGGAGACCCAGTACTTC. The encoded protein is CSVAGFVGQGHKETQYF.

The CDR3 DNA sequence: TGTGCCAGCAGCGAGGAGGCGGGGACCGCAACTAATGAAAAACTGTTTTTT. This translates into CASSEEAGTATNEKLFF. The chain joins TRBV9 to TRBJ1-4, with a possible D match to TRBD1 (5 bases). CDR3 length: 17 amino acids. V was shortened by 3 bases and J by 0 bases, with 15 bases between the two germline ends. CDR1 SGDLS and CDR2 YYNGEE come from the germline V gene.

This clone has a single count. The junction and the germline gene differ at one end; a read error may be behind it. The rearrangement links TRBV7-9 to TRBJ2-7, with 11 bases lining up with TRBD1. The CDR3 is 12 amino acids. Germline V gene sequence: CDR1 SEHNR, CDR2 FQNEAQ (reference sequence). The CDR3 protein is CASSFNKGQGDF. In DNA form, the CDR3 reads TGTGCCAGCAGCTTTAACAAGGGACAGGGGGACTTC. The variable domain in full, with the rest retrieved from reference TRBV7-9 and TRBJ2-7, is DTGVSQNPRHKITKRGQNVTFRCDPISEHNRLYWYRQTLGQGPEFLTYFQNEAQLEKSRLLSDRFSAERPKGSFSTLEIQRTEQGDSAMYLCASSFNKGQGDFGPGTRLTVT.

The CDR3 reads CATEYPYNEQFF. CDR3 bases: TGTGCGACGGAGTACCCCTACAATGAGCAGTTCTTC. The rearrangement joins TRBV6-1 to TRBJ2-1; D remains ambiguous. CDR1 and CDR2 (germline): MNHNS, SASEGT. The length of the CDR3 is 12 residues.

This chain connects TRBV27 to TRBJ2-2, with 9 bases fitting TRBD1. V was pared by 6 bases and J by 6 bases, with 11 bases of the junction left unmatched. CDR1 is MNHEY, CDR2 SMNVEV, per germline (reference sequence). This CDR3 has 16 residues. The CDR3 DNA is TGTGCCAGCAGCCGTACCGCCGGGACAGGGTCCGGGGAGCTGTTTTTT. Protein product: CASSRTAGTGSGELFF.

V and J are TRBV11-3 and TRBJ2-5; 10 bases are shared with TRBD2. The junction had 10 bases not matched to a gene; V was cut back by 5 bases and J by 4 bases. Germline CDR1 reads SGHNT; CDR2 reads YENEEA. This CDR3 is built from 16 residues. CDR3 protein: CASSQGTSESLETQYF. CDR3 DNA sequence: TGTGCCAGCAGCCAGGGGACTAGCGAGTCTCTAGAGACCCAGTACTTC.

This clone was observed a handful of times. The genes are TRBV2 and TRBJ2-2; a possible D gene is TRBD2 (5 bases). This CDR3 has 13 amino acids. Trimming pared 6 bases from V and 5 bases from J, leaving 10 bases between. Germline V gene lookup returns CDR1 SNHLY and CDR2 FYNNEI. The CDR3 sequence: CASSLSGTGELFF. As DNA, the CDR3 is TGTGCCAGCAGCTTAAGCGGTACCGGGGAGCTGTTTTTT.

This clone occurred once. This chain joins TRBV19 and TRBJ1-1; 9 bases map to TRBD1. Germline V gene sequence: CDR1 LNHDA, CDR2 SQIVND (reference sequence). The CDR3 runs to 16 residues. V trimming: 5 bases; J trimming: 1 base; junction bases outside the gene matches: 8. The CDR3, as DNA: TGTGCCAGTAGTGTATTACAGGGGGCGCGGAACACTGAAGCTTTCTTT. This encodes CASSVLQGARNTEAFF.

The rearrangement links TRBV30 to TRBJ1-5, with a possible D match to TRBD1 (5 bases). This CDR3 comprises 15 residues. Trimming removed 3 bases at V and 1 base at J, with 13 bases between. The germline CDR1 and CDR2 sequences are GTSNPN and SVGIG (reference sequence). The CDR3 spells CAWRSRVISNQPQHF. The CDR3 DNA follows: TGTGCCTGGAGGAGCAGGGTTATCAGCAATCAGCCCCAGCATTTT.

The genes are TRBV6-1 and TRBJ2-7; D perhaps matches TRBD1 (5 bases). The germline gives CDR1 MNHNS, CDR2 SASEGT. The CDR3 consists of 15 residues. V was shortened by 9 bases and J by 3 bases, with 21 bases between the two germline ends. The CDR3 is CASHPSSGIGYEQYF. The CDR3 DNA reads as TGTGCCAGTCACCCCTCCTCAGGGATAGGCTACGAGCAGTACTTC.

V usage is TRBV7-2 and J usage is TRBJ1-2; a weak D match, TRBD1 (6 bases). V lost 5 bases, J lost 1 base, and 20 bases lay in between. Germline V gene data show CDR1 as SGHTA and CDR2 as FQGNSA. This CDR3 is 17 amino acids long. The CDR3 protein is CASSPFRGMGSNYGYTF. CDR3 in DNA: TGTGCCAGCAGCCCATTTAGGGGGATGGGGAGTAACTATGGCTACACCTTC.

Written as DNA, the CDR3 is TGTGCCAGCAGAGGGACAGCAGGCGAGACCCAGTACTTC. Residues: CASRGTAGETQYF. V gene TRBV2 combines with J gene TRBJ2-5; 7 bases map to TRBD1. CDR1 is SNHLY, CDR2 FYNNEI, per germline. The V and J ends lost 6 bases and 5 bases, in that order; junction bases with no gene match: 6. This CDR3 region has 13 residues.

The J gene is TRBJ1-1, the V gene TRBV7-9, with D tentatively TRBD1 (6 bases). Germline CDR1 is SEHNR and CDR2 is FQNEAQ (reference sequence). The CDR3 extends over 12 amino acids. Trimming stripped 4 bases from V and 8 bases from J, with 11 bases between. The CDR3 coding sequence is TGTGCCAGCAGCTCCATCACAGGGGAAGCTTTCTTT. It codes for CASSSITGEAFF.

The V call is TRBV27, the J call TRBJ1-5, with D hard to call. The CDR3 runs to 14 residues. Germline values: CDR1 MNHEY, CDR2 SMNVEV (reference sequence). Trimming cost V 2 bases and J 2 bases, with 7 bases left between them. The CDR3 nucleotides read TGTGCCAGCAGTTTACAAGGAGGCAATCAGCCCCAGCATTTT. This translates into CASSLQGGNQPQHF.

The chain recombines TRBV6-6 with TRBJ2-7, with TRBD1 matching over 7 bases. V trimming: 6 bases; J trimming: 5 bases; junction bases outside the gene matches: 10. This CDR3 has 14 residues. Germline CDR1 is MNHNY and CDR2 is SVGAGI (reference sequence). The CDR3 loop reads CASRTSKTGNEQYF. As DNA, the CDR3 is TGTGCCAGCAGAACCTCAAAGACAGGGAACGAGCAGTACTTC.

This rearrangement joins TRBV28 to TRBJ2-7, with 12 nucleotides matching TRBD2. The junction had 16 bases not matched to a gene; V was cut back by 1 base and J by 3 bases. Germline V gene data show CDR1 as MDHEN and CDR2 as SYDVKM. The CDR3 sequence is 20 residues long. In DNA form, the CDR3 reads TGTGCCAGCAGTTTATCAAAGTTGACTAGCGGGAGACAAAGCTACTACGAGCAGTACTTC. This translates into CASSLSKLTSGRQSYYEQYF.

Details on this clone: This CDR3 is also generated by other DNA sequences in the sample. This chain joins TRBV6-1 and TRBJ2-2, with a possible D match to TRBD2 (6 bases). V dropped 2 bases and J dropped 5 bases, with 6 bases sitting between them. The length of the CDR3 is 13 residues. CDR1 is MNHNS and CDR2 is SASEGT in the germline V gene. This CDR3 reads CASSERETGELFF. CDR3 DNA: TGTGCCAGCAGTGAACGGGAGACCGGGGAGCTGTTTTTT.

The rearrangement uses TRBV7-9 and TRBJ2-7; D call uncertain. V was shortened by 4 bases and J by 0 bases, with 13 bases between the two germline ends. There are 15 residues in the CDR3. The V gene's germline CDR1 is SEHNR and CDR2 FQNEAQ (reference sequence). The CDR3 nucleotides read TGTGCCAGCAGCTCCTACCTCAGGAACTCCTACGAGCAGTACTTC. Amino acids: CASSSYLRNSYEQYF.

The genes are TRBV6-1 and TRBJ2-7; perhaps TRBD2 as D (6 bases). Trimming removed 5 bases at V and 6 bases at J, with 17 bases between. The CDR3 totals 14 residues. CDR1 MNHNS and CDR2 SASEGT come from the germline V gene. The CDR3 here is CASSPFAASAEQYF. CDR3 nucleotide sequence: TGTGCCAGCAGTCCCTTTGCGGCTAGCGCCGAGCAGTACTTC.

V is TRBV4-1 and J is TRBJ1-3; the D gene is possibly TRBD1 (6 bases). This CDR3 is 17 amino acids long. The germline V gene encodes CDR1 MGHRA and CDR2 YSYEKL. V lost 0 bases and J 2 bases, leaving 14 bases between the germline ends. The CDR3 coding sequence is TGCGCCAGCAGCCAAGATCCCCCGGCAGGGGCTGGAAACACCATATATTTT. Its protein product is CASSQDPPAGAGNTIYF.

The chain couples TRBV6-6 to TRBJ1-4; 9 positions match TRBD1. The CDR3 has 14 amino acids. The V segment lost 0 bases and the J segment 11 bases; nucleotides outside the gene matches: 4. Looked up from germline, CDR1 is MNHNY and CDR2 is SVGAGI (reference sequence). The CDR3 nucleotides are TGTGCCAGCAGTTACTCGCAGGACAGGGGTAAACTGTTTTTT. Protein sequence: CASSYSQDRGKLFF.